This TCR beta chain was retrieved from a study of tumor-infiltrating lymphocytes in primary liver carcinoma. Overall study: Surgery removed the patients' primary liver carcinoma. Overall study findings and caveats: Since the samples were bulk and unsorted, the CD4+ and CD8+ repertoires were not compared. Tumor-adjacent and tumor-blood pairs displayed less overlap than did pairs of tumor regions.

Points on this clonotype: Antigen specificity is unknown. One junction end does not reproduce the germline sequence, and a read error may be involved.

The CDR3 sequence is 11 residues long. Germline CDR1 reads MGHRA; CDR2 reads YSYEKL. From 500 ng of total RNA, TCR beta-specific cDNA was reverse-transcribed using a constant-region primer. Libraries covering TCR beta were generated through three nested multiplex PCR rounds (using a slightly modified ARM-PCR). Rounds one and two of PCR, each of about 10 cycles, were primed with TRBV1-TRBV30 forward primers and a C-beta reverse primer. MiXCR, applied by TCRdb to the multiplex PCR reads, yields one record per CDR3 protein. The table lists almost 200,000 distinct CDR3 sequences, around 60% of them singletons, with 7% to 8.5% in the top ten. Germline DNA was extracted alongside blood RNA, which was obtained from unsorted whole blood. The authors collected about 3.9 milliliters of peripheral blood before surgery.

The chain is built from TRBV4-1 and TRBJ1-2; weak D call: TRBD1 (5 bases). The material sequenced was peripheral blood. The TCR originated in a woman aged 55 to 70 with primary liver carcinoma and hepatitis B virus infection. CDR3 sequence (DNA): TGCGCCAGCAACGACAGCTATAGCTACATCTTC. Amino acids: CASNDSYSYIF.